What follows are 3 T cell receptor beta chains derived from one specimen sequenced in a study of T-cell memory formation after mild COVID-19. TCRdb reprocessed the 5' RACE reads via MiXCR and lists one record per CDR3 protein. The sample shows roughly 300,000 distinct CDR3 sequences, 8% to 9% of them seen only once. The sample was PBMCs or a T cell subset sorted from them (not recorded which). These receptor sequences come from a man aged 18 to 29 who had mild COVID-19 (a few samples of this study predate the infection). Cell type and time point are not known.

Many counts were recorded for this clonotype. The chain combines TRBV12-3 or TRBV12-4 with TRBJ2-6, with D uncertain. The V end was cut by 10 bases, the J end by 0 bases, with 22 bases between. The CDR3 sequence is 18 residues long. The CDR3 coding sequence is TGTGCCACCAAGGAAGAGTTGGGCGGCAGCTCTGGGGCCAACGTCCTGACTTTC. Residues: CATKEELGGSSGANVLTF.

This clonotype was observed a handful of times. The rearrangement uses TRBV9 and TRBJ1-5, with a tentative D call TRBD1 (5 bases). The germline V gene encodes CDR1 SGDLS and CDR2 YYNGEE. The V end was cut by 0 bases, the J end by 4 bases, with 8 bases between. This CDR3 region has 14 residues. The CDR3 bases are TGTGCCAGCAGCGTAGAGGGGAATAATCAGCCCCAGCATTTT. Amino acids: CASSVEGNNQPQHF.

This clonotype was seen repeatedly, ten times or more. The V gene is TRBV12-3 or TRBV12-4, the J gene TRBJ1-1, with D possibly TRBD1 on 5 matching bases. The CDR3 length is 14 residues. V shed 7 bases and J shed 4 bases, with 16 bases lying between them. The CDR3 nucleotides are TGTGCCAGCACGCCGGGCAGGGCGAGCACTGAAGCTTTCTTT. It translates to CASTPGRASTEAFF.